The 20 T cell receptor beta chains given below trace back to one sample, sequenced in a study of T cell responses to AZD1222 COVID-19 vaccine. Method: immunoSEQ multiplex PCR; TCRdb's copy keeps in-frame clones and lacks some. The data hold some 100,000 clones, with around nine tenths observed a single time. The source was peripheral blood, collected on day 0 of AZD1222 vaccination. The receptors here all came from an adult in good health.

This chain joins TRBV7-8 and TRBJ2-5; 13 bases are shared with TRBD2. Germline V gene data show CDR1 as SGHVS and CDR2 as FQNEAQ. After removal of 6 bases from V and 4 bases from J, the junction contained 11 bases not matched to a gene. This CDR3 is 17 amino acids long. CDR3 in amino acids: CASSPGGTSGVGETQYF. The CDR3 nucleotides are TGTGCCAGCAGTCCCGGGGGGACTAGCGGGGTTGGAGAGACCCAGTACTTC.

A note on this clone: Germline is not matched at one junction end, which may reflect a read error. The chain uses TRBV6-5 and TRBJ1-2, with TRBD1 identical over 7 bases. Germline V gene sequence: CDR1 MNHEY, CDR2 SVGAGI. The CDR3 covers 14 residues. CDR3 in DNA: TGTGCCAGCGGTTACAGGGGCTCCAACTATGGCTACACCTTC. This sequence encodes CASGYRGSNYGYTF.

The chain joins TRBV11-2 to TRBJ2-7; no reliable D call. The CDR3 spans 15 residues. V lost 2 bases to trimming and J lost 6 bases, with 17 bases between them. Per the germline V gene, CDR1 is SGHAT and CDR2 is FQNNGV. This CDR3 is CASSLLSEPPIEQYF. CDR3 sequence (DNA): TGTGCCAGCAGCTTATTGAGTGAGCCCCCCATCGAGCAGTACTTC.

The chain is built from TRBV20-1 and TRBJ2-5; TRBD2 aligns across 7 bases. With V trimmed by 4 bases and J by 7 bases, 3 bases remained unmatched. Germline V CDR1 and CDR2: DFQATT, SNEGSKA (reference sequence). The CDR3 is made up of 11 amino acids. The CDR3 coding sequence is TGCAGTGCTATGGAGCGGGGGACCCAGTACTTC. It is translated as CSAMERGTQYF.

The V gene is TRBV7-2, the J gene TRBJ1-2, with 11 nucleotides matching TRBD1. V lost 6 bases and J lost 4; bases outside the gene matches: 10. Germline V gives CDR1 SGHTA, CDR2 FQGNSA. This CDR3 region has 16 residues. Here the CDR3 DNA reads TGTGCCAGCAGACCGAGGACAGGGGGCCCTACCTATGGCTACACCTTC. It is translated as CASRPRTGGPTYGYTF.

The chain is built from TRBV7-7 and TRBJ1-1, with TRBD1 identical over 7 bases. After removal of 5 bases from V and 5 bases from J, the junction contained 5 bases not matched to a gene. This CDR3 has 13 amino acids. The V gene's germline CDR1 is SSHAT and CDR2 FNYEAQ (reference sequence). Written as DNA, the CDR3 is TGTGCCAGCAGCGTCGACAGGGATACTGAAGCTTTCTTT. Amino acid sequence: CASSVDRDTEAFF.

This clone has just a few counts. The rearrangement uses TRBV5-6 and TRBJ2-7, with a tentative D call TRBD1 (6 bases). Germline CDR1 is SGHDT and CDR2 is YYEEEE. The CDR3 length is 16 residues. V was pared by 2 bases and J by 3 bases, with 18 bases between. The CDR3 DNA follows: TGTGCCAGCAGCTTTTTGGAATACAACAGGGTCTACGAGCAGTACTTC. Amino acid sequence: CASSFLEYNRVYEQYF.

The chain has TRBV18 and TRBJ1-1; D not certain. Trimming removed 4 bases at V and 1 base at J, with 10 bases between. This CDR3 is 14 amino acids long. CDR1 KGHSH and CDR2 LQKENI come from the germline V gene. The DNA for the CDR3 is TGTGCCAGCTCACTATCCCGCTCGAACACTGAAGCTTTCTTT. Translating it yields CASSLSRSNTEAFF.

V is TRBV15 and J is TRBJ2-7; D possibly matches TRBD1 or TRBD2 (5 bases each). The CDR3 consists of 15 residues. Germline V lookup: CDR1 LNHNV, CDR2 YYDKDF (reference sequence). V lost 3 bases to trimming and J lost 2 bases, with 14 bases between them. This chain's CDR3 is CATSSPRDRAYEQYF. Here the CDR3 DNA reads TGTGCCACCAGCAGTCCCCGGGACCGGGCCTACGAGCAGTACTTC.

The V and J genes are TRBV3-1 (or the pseudogene TRBV3-2) and TRBJ1-3; D is unresolved. CDR3 length: 15 amino acids. V lost 1 base and J lost 0, with 7 bases in between. CDR1 is LGHDT and CDR2 is YNNKEL in the germline V gene (reference sequence). CDR3 in DNA: TGTGCCAGCAGCCAAGCGCCAGGCTCTGGAAACACCATATATTTT. Translated, it gives CASSQAPGSGNTIYF.

Concerning this clone itself: The DNA is omitted, as the CDR3 cannot be located on it reliably, and the CDR3 follows TCRdb's listing. The CDR3 here is CASSQTGLWQQYF. The chain links TRBV14 to TRBJ2-7; TRBD2 is taken as the D call from the table, unchecked against the DNA. The CDR3 length is 13 residues, termini included. Per the germline V gene, CDR1 is SGHDN and CDR2 is FVKESK.

The rearrangement uses TRBV25-1 and TRBJ1-6; D remains ambiguous. The CDR3 sequence is 16 residues long. Per the germline V gene, CDR1 is MGHDK and CDR2 is SYGVNS. Trimming removed 1 base from V and 8 bases from J, with 15 bases in between. CDR3 sequence: CASSELGIGEDSPLHF. In DNA, the CDR3 is TGTGCCAGCAGTGAATTGGGGATCGGGGAAGATTCACCCCTCCACTTT.

The chain couples TRBV6-5 to TRBJ2-5; 7 bases match TRBD1. Germline V gene data show CDR1 as MNHEY and CDR2 as SVGAGI. The CDR3 runs 15 residues. V was pared by 4 bases and J by 4 bases, with 9 bases of the junction left unmatched. CDR3 sequence (DNA): TGTGCCAGCAGTTCCCAACAGGGGAGAGGAGAGACCCAGTACTTC. This gives the protein CASSSQQGRGETQYF.

As DNA, the CDR3 is TGTGCCAGCAGTTCGACTAGCGGGGGGTACGAGCAGTACTTC. Amino acid sequence: CASSSTSGGYEQYF. The genes are TRBV7-8 and TRBJ2-7, with TRBD2 matching over 13 bases. Trimming removed 6 bases from V and 4 bases from J; junction bases left unmatched: 3. The CDR3 loop spans 14 amino acids. CDR1 is SGHVS and CDR2 is FQNEAQ in the germline V gene. Together with reference TRBV7-8 and TRBJ2-7, the CDR3 gives the full variable domain: GAGVSQSPRYKVAKRGQDVALRCDPISGHVSLFWYQQALGQGPEFLTYFQNEAQLDKSGLPSDRFFAERPEGSVSTLKIQRTQQEDSAVYLCASSSTSGGYEQYFGPGTRLTVT.

J is TRBJ2-3 and V is TRBV9; D gene ambiguous. The CDR3 totals 15 residues. The V end lost 1 base, the J end lost 0 bases, and 9 bases lay between the germline ends. Germline CDR1 and CDR2: SGDLS and YYNGEE. This chain's CDR3 is CASSVSLSSTDTQYF. CDR3 nucleotides: TGTGCCAGCAGCGTATCCCTTTCTAGCACAGATACGCAGTATTTT.

CDR3 sequence (DNA): TGTGCCAGCTCACCCTTACAGGCAAACACTGAAGCTTTCTTT. This sequence encodes CASSPLQANTEAFF. This chain connects TRBV18 to TRBJ1-1; possibly TRBD1 for D (5 bases). This CDR3 is 14 amino acids long. In germline, CDR1 is KGHSH, CDR2 LQKENI. The V end was cut by 3 bases, the J end by 2 bases, with 10 bases between. Based on the CDR3 plus reference TRBV18 and TRBJ1-1, the full variable domain is NAGVMQNPRHLVRRRGQEARLRCSPMKGHSHVYWYRQLPEEGLKFMVYLQKENIIDESGMPKERFSAEFPKEGPSILRIQQVVRGDSAAYFCASSPLQANTEAFFGQGTRLTVV.

V usage is TRBV19 and J usage is TRBJ2-5; D is unclear. V lost 5 bases, J lost 0 bases, and 7 bases lay in between. CDR1 is LNHDA and CDR2 is SQIVND in the germline V gene (reference sequence). This CDR3 comprises 13 residues. Here the CDR3 DNA reads TGTGCCAGTAGTTGGTGGGACCAAGAGACCCAGTACTTC. Translating gives CASSWWDQETQYF.

V is TRBV27 and J is TRBJ1-4; 10 bases align to TRBD1. The CDR3 covers 13 residues. V lost 5 bases, J lost 10 bases, and 4 bases stayed unmatched. CDR1 is MNHEY, CDR2 SMNVEV, per germline (reference sequence). For the CDR3, the DNA is TGTGCCAGCAGTCTCTGGGACAGGGGAAAACTGTTTTTT. Protein: CASSLWDRGKLFF.

V and J are TRBV29-1 and TRBJ2-3, with 11 positions matching TRBD2. Looked up from germline, CDR1 is SQVTM and CDR2 is ANQGSEA. This CDR3 spans 15 amino acids. The J segment lost 0 bases and the V segment lost 4 bases, leaving 3 bases of the junction unmatched. CDR3 in DNA: TGCAGCGTTGCTAGGACTAGCGGGAGCACAGATACGCAGTATTTT. Protein sequence: CSVARTSGSTDTQYF.

V is TRBV6-6 and J is TRBJ2-1; no clear D. Per germline, CDR1 MNHNY and CDR2 SVGAGI (reference sequence). Trimming removed 0 bases at V and 5 bases at J, with 11 bases between. The CDR3 sequence is 15 residues long. The CDR3 is CASSYSVQRHNEQFF. The CDR3 nucleotides read TGTGCCAGCAGTTACTCGGTACAACGGCACAATGAGCAGTTCTTC.